This T cell receptor beta chain was recovered during a study of beta chain features in type 1 diabetes. This clone was counted between two and nine times. Expressed TCRB transcripts got sequenced, as all isolated RNA was reverse transcribed. Sequencing was performed with immunoSEQ multiplex PCR; in TCRdb, only in-frame clones are kept and a portion is missing. This table has 850,000 to 900,000 clones, roughly 15% appearing once. CDR1 is SGHAT and CDR2 is FQNNGV in the germline V gene. The CDR3 contains 16 residues. V was clipped by 1 base and J by 4 bases; unmatched bases: 8. The J gene is TRBJ2-7, the V gene TRBV11-2; TRBD2 aligns across 9 bases. Material for sequencing was naive CD4+ T cells from blood. This clonotype was obtained from a woman younger than 30 in good health. CDR3 nucleotides: TGTGCCAGCAGCTTAGTTGGGCGGGAGGGCCGGTACGAGCAGTACTTC. It translates to CASSLVGREGRYEQYF.